This T cell receptor beta chain was captured in a study of blood T cell repertoires in COVID-19. CDR1 and CDR2 (germline): KGHSH, LQKENI. Trimming left V 6 bases short and J 1 base short, with 10 bases between. The CDR3 contains 14 residues. Clones were sequenced by immunoSEQ multiplex PCR, and TCRdb holds only the in-frame ones, with some missing. The sample has about 220,000 clones; 80% to 90% are singletons. The sample consisted of PBMCs or T cells enriched from blood (not recorded which). This sequence was found in a woman between 18 and 30 years old in a cohort exposed to, infected with or recovered from COVID-19 (not recorded which). The gene calls are TRBV18 and TRBJ1-5; tentatively, D is TRBD1 (5 bases). CDR3 loop: CASSQGRSNQPQHF. Here the CDR3 DNA reads TGTGCCAGCTCGCAGGGAAGAAGCAATCAGCCCCAGCATTTT.